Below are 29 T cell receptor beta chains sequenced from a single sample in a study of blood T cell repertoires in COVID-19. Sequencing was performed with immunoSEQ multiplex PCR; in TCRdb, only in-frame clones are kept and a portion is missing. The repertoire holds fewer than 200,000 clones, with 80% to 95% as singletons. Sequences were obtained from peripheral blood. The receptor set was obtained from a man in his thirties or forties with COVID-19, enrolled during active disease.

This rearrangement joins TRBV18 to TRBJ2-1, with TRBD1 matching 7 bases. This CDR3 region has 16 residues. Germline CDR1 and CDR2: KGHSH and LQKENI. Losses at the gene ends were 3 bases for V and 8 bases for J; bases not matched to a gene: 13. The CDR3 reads CASSPGMKGALDEQFF. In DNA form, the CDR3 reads TGTGCCAGCTCACCGGGAATGAAGGGGGCCCTCGATGAGCAGTTCTTC.

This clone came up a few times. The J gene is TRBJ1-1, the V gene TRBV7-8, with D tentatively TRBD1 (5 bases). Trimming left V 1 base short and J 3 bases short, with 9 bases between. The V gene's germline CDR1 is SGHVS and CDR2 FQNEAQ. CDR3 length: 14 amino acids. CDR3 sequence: CASSLEEGDTEAFF. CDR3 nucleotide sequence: TGTGCCAGCAGCTTAGAGGAAGGGGACACTGAAGCTTTCTTT. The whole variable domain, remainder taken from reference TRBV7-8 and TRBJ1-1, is GAGVSQSPRYKVAKRGQDVALRCDPISGHVSLFWYQQALGQGPEFLTYFQNEAQLDKSGLPSDRFFAERPEGSVSTLKIQRTQQEDSAVYLCASSLEEGDTEAFFGQGTRLTVV.

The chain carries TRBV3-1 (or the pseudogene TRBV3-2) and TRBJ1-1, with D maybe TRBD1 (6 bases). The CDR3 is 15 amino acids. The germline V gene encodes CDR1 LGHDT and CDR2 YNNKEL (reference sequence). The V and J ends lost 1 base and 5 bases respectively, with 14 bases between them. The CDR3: CASSQAGGRRTEAFF. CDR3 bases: TGTGCCAGCAGCCAAGCCGGGGGGCGAAGGACTGAAGCTTTCTTT.

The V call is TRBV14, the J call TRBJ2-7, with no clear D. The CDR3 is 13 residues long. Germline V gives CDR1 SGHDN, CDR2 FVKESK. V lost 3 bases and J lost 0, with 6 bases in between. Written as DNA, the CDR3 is TGTGCCAGCAGCCACTATTCCTCCTACGAGCAGTACTTC. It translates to CASSHYSSYEQYF.

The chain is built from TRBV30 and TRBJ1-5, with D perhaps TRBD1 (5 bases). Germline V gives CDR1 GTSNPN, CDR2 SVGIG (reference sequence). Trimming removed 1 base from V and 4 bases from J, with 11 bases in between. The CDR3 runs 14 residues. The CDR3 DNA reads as TGTGCCTGGAGTGGTGGGGCGGGGAATCAGCCCCAGCATTTT. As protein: CAWSGGAGNQPQHF.

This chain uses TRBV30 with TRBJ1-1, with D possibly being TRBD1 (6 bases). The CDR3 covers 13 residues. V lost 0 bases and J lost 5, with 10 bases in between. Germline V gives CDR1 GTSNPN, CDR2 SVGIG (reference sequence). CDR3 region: CAWSVVRGTEAFF. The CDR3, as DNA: TGTGCCTGGAGTGTAGTGAGGGGGACTGAAGCTTTCTTT.

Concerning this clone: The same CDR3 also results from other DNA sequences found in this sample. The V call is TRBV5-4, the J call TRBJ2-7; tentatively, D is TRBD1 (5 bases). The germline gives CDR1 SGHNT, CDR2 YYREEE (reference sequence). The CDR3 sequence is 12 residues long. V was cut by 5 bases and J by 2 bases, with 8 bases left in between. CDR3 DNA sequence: TGTGCCAGCAGTTCGGACACCTACGAGCAGTACTTC. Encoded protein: CASSSDTYEQYF.

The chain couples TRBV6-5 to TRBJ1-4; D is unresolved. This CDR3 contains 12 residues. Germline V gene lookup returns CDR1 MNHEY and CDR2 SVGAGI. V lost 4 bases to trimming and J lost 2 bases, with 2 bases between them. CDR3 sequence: CASSSTNEKLFF. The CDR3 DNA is TGTGCCAGCAGTTCGACTAATGAAAAACTGTTTTTT.

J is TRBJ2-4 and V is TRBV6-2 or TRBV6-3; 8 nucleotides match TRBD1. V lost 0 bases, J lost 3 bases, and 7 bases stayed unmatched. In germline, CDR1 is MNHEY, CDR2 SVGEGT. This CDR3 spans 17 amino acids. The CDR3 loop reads CASSYSTGQVYKNIQYF. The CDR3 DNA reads TGTGCCAGCAGTTACTCCACGGGACAGGTCTACAAAAACATTCAGTACTTC.

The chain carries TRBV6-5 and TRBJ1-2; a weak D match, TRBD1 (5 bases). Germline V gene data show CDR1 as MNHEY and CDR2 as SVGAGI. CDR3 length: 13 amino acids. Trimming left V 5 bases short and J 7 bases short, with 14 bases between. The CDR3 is CASSPRQHGGYTF. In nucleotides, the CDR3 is TGTGCCAGCAGTCCCCGACAGCACGGTGGCTACACCTTC.

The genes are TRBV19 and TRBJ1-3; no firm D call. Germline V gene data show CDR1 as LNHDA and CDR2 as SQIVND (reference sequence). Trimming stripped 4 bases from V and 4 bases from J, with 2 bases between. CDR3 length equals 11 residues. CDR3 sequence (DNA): TGTGCCAGTAGTACAGGAAACACCATATATTTT. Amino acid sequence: CASSTGNTIYF.

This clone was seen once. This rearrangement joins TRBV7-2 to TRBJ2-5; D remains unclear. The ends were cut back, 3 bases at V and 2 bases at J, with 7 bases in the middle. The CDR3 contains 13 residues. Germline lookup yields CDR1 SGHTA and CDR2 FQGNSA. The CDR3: CASSFGRQETQYF. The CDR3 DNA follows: TGTGCCAGCAGCTTTGGCAGGCAAGAGACCCAGTACTTC.

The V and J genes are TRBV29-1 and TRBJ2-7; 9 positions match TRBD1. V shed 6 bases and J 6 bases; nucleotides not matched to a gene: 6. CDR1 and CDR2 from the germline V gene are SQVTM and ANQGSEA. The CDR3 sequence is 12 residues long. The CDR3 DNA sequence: TGCAGCGTCGGACAGGGGACGGGCGAGCAGTACTTC. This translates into CSVGQGTGEQYF.

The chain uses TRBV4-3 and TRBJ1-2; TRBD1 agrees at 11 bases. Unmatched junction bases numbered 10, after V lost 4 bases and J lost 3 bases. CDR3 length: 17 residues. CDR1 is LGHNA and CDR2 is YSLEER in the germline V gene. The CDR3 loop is CASSPRFRTGGDYGYTF. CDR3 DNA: TGCGCCAGCAGCCCCCGTTTCAGGACAGGGGGCGACTATGGCTACACCTTC.

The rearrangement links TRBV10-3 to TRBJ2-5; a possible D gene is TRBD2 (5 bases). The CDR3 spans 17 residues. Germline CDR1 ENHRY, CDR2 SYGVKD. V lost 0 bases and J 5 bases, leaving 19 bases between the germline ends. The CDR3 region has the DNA TGTGCCATCAGTGAGTCAGGTGTTTATCGGGGATCGGAGACCCAGTACTTC. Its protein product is CAISESGVYRGSETQYF.

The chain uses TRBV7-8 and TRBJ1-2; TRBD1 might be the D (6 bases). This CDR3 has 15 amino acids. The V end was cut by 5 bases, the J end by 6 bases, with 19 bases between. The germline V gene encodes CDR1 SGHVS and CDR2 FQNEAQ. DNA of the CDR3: TGTGCCAGCAGCACGAGGACAGTTGAAGAAGATGGCTACACCTTC. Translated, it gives CASSTRTVEEDGYTF.

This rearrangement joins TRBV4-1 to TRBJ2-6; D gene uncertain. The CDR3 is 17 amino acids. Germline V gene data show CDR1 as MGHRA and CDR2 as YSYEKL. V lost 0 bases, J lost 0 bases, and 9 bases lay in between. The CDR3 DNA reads TGCGCCAGCAGCCAAGAAAGAGCCGTCTCTGGGGCCAACGTCCTGACTTTC. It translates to CASSQERAVSGANVLTF.

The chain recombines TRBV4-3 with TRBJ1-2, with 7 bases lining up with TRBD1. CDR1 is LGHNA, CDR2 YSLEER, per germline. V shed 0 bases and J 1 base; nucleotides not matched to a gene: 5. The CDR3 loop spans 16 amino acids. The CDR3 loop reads CASSQDVAGGNYGYTF. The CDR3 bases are TGCGCCAGCAGCCAAGACGTCGCAGGGGGTAACTATGGCTACACCTTC.

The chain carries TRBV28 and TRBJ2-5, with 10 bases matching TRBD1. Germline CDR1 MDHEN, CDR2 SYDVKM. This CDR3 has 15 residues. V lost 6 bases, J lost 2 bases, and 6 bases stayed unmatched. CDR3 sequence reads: CASSQGQGRQETQYF. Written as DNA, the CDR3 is TGTGCCAGCAGCCAGGGACAGGGGCGACAAGAGACCCAGTACTTC.

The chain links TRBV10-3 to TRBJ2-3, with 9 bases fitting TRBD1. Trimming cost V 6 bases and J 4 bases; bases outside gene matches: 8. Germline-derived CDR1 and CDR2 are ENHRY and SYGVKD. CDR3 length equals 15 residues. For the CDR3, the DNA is TGTGCCATCAGATCGACAGGGGGGAGCGCAGATACGCAGTATTTT. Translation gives CAIRSTGGSADTQYF.

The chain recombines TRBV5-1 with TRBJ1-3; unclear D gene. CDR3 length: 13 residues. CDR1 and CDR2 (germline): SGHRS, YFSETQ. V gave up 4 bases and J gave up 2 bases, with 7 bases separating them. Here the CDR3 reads CASSVLPGNTIYF. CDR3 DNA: TGCGCCAGCAGCGTACTTCCTGGAAACACCATATATTTT.

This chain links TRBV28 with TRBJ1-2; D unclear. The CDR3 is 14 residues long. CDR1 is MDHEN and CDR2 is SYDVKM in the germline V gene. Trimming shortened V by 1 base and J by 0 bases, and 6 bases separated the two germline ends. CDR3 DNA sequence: TGTGCCAGCAGTTTATCTAAGACTAACTATGGCTACACCTTC. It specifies CASSLSKTNYGYTF.

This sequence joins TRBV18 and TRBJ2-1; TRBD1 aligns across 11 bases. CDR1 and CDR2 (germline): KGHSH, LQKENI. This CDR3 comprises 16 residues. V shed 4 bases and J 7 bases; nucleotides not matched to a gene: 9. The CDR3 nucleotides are TGTGCCAGCTCACAGCGGACAGGGGGCGAAGGGAATGAGCAGTTCTTC. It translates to CASSQRTGGEGNEQFF. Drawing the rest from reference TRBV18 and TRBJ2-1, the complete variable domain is NAGVMQNPRHLVRRRGQEARLRCSPMKGHSHVYWYRQLPEEGLKFMVYLQKENIIDESGMPKERFSAEFPKEGPSILRIQQVVRGDSAAYFCASSQRTGGEGNEQFFGPGTRLTVL.

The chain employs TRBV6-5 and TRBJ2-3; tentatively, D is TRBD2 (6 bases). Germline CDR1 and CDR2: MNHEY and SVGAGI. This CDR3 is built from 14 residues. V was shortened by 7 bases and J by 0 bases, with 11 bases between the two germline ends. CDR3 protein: CASTVRGSTDTQYF. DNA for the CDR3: TGTGCCAGCACGGTACGGGGGAGCACAGATACGCAGTATTTT.

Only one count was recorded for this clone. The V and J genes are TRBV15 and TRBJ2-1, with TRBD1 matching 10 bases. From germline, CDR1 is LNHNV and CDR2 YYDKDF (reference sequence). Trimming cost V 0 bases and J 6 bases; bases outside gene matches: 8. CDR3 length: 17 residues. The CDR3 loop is CATSRDLGQGPRNEQFF. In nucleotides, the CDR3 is TGTGCCACCAGCAGAGATCTGGGACAGGGGCCTCGCAATGAGCAGTTCTTC.

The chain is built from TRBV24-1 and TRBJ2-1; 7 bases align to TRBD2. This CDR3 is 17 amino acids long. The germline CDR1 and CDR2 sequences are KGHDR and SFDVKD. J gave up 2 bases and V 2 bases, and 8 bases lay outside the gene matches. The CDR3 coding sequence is TGTGCCACCAGTGATTCCGCCCTAGCGGAGCCCTACAATGAGCAGTTCTTC. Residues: CATSDSALAEPYNEQFF.

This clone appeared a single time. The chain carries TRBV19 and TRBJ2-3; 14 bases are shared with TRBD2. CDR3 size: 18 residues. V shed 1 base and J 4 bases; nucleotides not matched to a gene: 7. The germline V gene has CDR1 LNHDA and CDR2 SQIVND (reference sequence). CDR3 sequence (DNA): TGTGCCAGTAGTATAGTTGCGACTAGCGGGGGGGCAGCAGATACGCAGTATTTT. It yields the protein CASSIVATSGGAADTQYF.

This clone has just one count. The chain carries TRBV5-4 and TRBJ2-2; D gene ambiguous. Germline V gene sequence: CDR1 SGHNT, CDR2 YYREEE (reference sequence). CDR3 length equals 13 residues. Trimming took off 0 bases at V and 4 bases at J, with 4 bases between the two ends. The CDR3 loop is CASSLDITGELFF. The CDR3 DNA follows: TGTGCCAGCAGCTTGGATATCACCGGGGAGCTGTTTTTT. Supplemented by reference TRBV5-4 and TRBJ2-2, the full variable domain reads ETGVTQSPTHLIKTRGQQVTLRCSSQSGHNTVSWYQQALGQGPQFIFQYYREEENGRGNFPPRFSGLQFPNYSSELNVNALELDDSALYLCASSLDITGELFFGEGSRLTVL.

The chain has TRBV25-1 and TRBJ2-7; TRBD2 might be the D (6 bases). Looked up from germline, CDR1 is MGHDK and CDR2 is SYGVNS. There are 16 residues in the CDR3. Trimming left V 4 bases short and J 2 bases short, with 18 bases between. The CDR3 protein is CASSASSGTAPYEQYF. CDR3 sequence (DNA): TGTGCCAGCAGTGCTTCTTCCGGGACTGCTCCCTACGAGCAGTACTTC.